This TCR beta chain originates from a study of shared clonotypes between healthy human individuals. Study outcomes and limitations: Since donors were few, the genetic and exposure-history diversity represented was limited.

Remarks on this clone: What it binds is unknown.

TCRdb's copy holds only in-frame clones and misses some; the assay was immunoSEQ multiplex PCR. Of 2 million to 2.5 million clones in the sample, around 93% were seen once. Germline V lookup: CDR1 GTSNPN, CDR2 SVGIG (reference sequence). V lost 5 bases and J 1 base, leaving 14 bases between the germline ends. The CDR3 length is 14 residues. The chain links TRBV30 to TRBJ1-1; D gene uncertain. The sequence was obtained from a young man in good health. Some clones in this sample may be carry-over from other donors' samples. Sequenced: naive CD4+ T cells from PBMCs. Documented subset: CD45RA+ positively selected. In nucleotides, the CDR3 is TGTGCCTGGTTGTCTCGGGGAAGGAACACTGAAGCTTTCTTT. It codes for CAWLSRGRNTEAFF.